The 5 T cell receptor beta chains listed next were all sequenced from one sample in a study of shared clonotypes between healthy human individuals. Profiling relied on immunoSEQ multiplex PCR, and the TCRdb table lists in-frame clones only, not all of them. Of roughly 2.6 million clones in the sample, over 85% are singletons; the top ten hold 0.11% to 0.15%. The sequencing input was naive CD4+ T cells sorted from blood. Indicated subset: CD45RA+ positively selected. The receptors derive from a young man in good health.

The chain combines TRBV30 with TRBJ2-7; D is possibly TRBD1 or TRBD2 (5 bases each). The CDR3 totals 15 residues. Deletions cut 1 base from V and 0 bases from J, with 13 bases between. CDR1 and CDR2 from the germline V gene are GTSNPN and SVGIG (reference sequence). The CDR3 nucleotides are TGTGCCTGGAGTGGATCGAGGGGAAGCTCCTACGAGCAGTACTTC. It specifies CAWSGSRGSSYEQYF.

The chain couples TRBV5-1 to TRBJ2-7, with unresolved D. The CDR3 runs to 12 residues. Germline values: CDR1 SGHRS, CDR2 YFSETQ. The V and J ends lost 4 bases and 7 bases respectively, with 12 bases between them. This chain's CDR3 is CASSEPRGEQYF. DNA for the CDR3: TGCGCCAGCAGCGAGCCCCGTGGGGAGCAGTACTTC.

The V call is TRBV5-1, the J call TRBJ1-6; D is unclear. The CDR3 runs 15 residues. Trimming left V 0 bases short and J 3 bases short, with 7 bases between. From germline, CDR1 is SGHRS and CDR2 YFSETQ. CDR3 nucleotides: TGCGCCAGCAGCTTGGCCTCGGGCTATAATTCACCCCTCCACTTT. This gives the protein CASSLASGYNSPLHF.

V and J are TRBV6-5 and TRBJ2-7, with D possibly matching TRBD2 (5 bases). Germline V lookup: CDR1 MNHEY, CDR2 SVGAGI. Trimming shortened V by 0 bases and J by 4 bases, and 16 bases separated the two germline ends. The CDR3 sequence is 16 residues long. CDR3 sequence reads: CASSYSLAQIGYEQYF. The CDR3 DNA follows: TGTGCCAGCAGTTACTCGCTAGCACAAATAGGGTACGAGCAGTACTTC.

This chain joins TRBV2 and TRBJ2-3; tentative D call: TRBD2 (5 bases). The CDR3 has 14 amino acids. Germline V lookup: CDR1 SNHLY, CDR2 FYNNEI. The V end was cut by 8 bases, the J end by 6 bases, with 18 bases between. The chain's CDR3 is CASGVAGERDTQYF. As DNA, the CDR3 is TGTGCCAGCGGGGTGGCGGGCGAGCGCGATACGCAGTATTTT.